A single sample is the source of the 9 T cell receptor beta chains below, sequenced in a study of blood T cell repertoires in COVID-19. Using immunoSEQ multiplex PCR, the repertoire was profiled, and TCRdb retains in-frame clones only, with some absent. The data hold over 100,000 clones, with approximately 86% observed a single time. The sequenced material came from peripheral blood. Receptor source: a woman aged 45-59 years with COVID-19, enrolled during active disease.

This chain uses TRBV6-5 with TRBJ1-6; 9 bases agree with TRBD1. The CDR3 is 15 amino acids. The V and J ends lost 0 bases and 7 bases, in that order; junction bases with no gene match: 1. The germline V gene has CDR1 MNHEY and CDR2 SVGAGI. DNA for the CDR3: TGTGCCAGCAGTTACTCTGGGACAGGGAATTCACCCCTCCACTTT. This gives the protein CASSYSGTGNSPLHF.

This chain links TRBV7-2 with TRBJ2-3, with 9 bases identical to TRBD2. V shed 4 bases and J 3 bases; nucleotides not matched to a gene: 11. Germline loops: CDR1 SGHTA, CDR2 FQGNSA. The CDR3 runs 17 residues. This CDR3 reads CASSSRGASGDTDTQYF. CDR3 DNA sequence: TGTGCCAGCAGCTCCCGGGGGGCTAGCGGGGATACAGATACGCAGTATTTT. The complete variable domain, with remaining parts taken from reference TRBV7-2 and TRBJ2-3, reads GAGVSQSPSNKVTEKGKDVELRCDPISGHTALYWYRQSLGQGLEFLIYFQGNSAPDKSGLPSDRFSAERTGGSVSTLTIQRTQQEDSAVYLCASSSRGASGDTDTQYFGPGTRLTVL.

The chain couples TRBV5-5 to TRBJ1-4; D remains unclear. Trimming cost V 2 bases and J 7 bases, with 12 bases left between them. This CDR3 contains 14 residues. Germline lookup yields CDR1 SGHKS and CDR2 YYEKEE (reference sequence). CDR3 loop: CASSFRGMGEKLFF. Here the CDR3 DNA reads TGTGCCAGCAGCTTCAGAGGGATGGGTGAAAAACTGTTTTTT.

V gene TRBV6-4 combines with J gene TRBJ2-3, with D possibly being TRBD1 (5 bases). The CDR3 covers 13 residues. Germline CDR1 reads MRHNA; CDR2 reads SNTAGT. Trimming stripped 0 bases from V and 9 bases from J, with 10 bases between. As DNA, the CDR3 is TGTGCCAGCAGTGACTCCGACCACAGGACGCAGTATTTT. This codes for CASSDSDHRTQYF.

This clone appeared once. V and J are TRBV2 and TRBJ1-1; 11 nucleotides align to TRBD1. Germline loops: CDR1 SNHLY, CDR2 FYNNEI. The CDR3 spans 15 residues. Trimming cost V 4 bases and J 5 bases; bases outside gene matches: 6. In DNA form, the CDR3 reads TGTGCCAGCAGTGTTGGGGACAGGGGGAGGACTGAAGCTTTCTTT. Residues: CASSVGDRGRTEAFF.

The rearrangement links TRBV6-5 to TRBJ2-7, with 7 bases that match TRBD2. Germline V lookup: CDR1 MNHEY, CDR2 SVGAGI. V was pared by 0 bases and J by 6 bases, with 8 bases of the junction left unmatched. This CDR3 spans 15 amino acids. CDR3 sequence reads: CASSYSGLPVGEQYF. DNA for the CDR3: TGTGCCAGCAGTTACTCGGGACTACCTGTGGGCGAGCAGTACTTC.

The DNA of the CDR3 is TGTGCCAGCAGTTACCGACCCACTATCTCTGGAAACACCATATATTTT. As protein: CASSYRPTISGNTIYF. V is TRBV6-5 and J is TRBJ1-3; no clear D gene. The CDR3 is 16 residues long. Deletions cut 2 bases from V and 0 bases from J, with 11 bases between. Germline V lookup: CDR1 MNHEY, CDR2 SVGAGI.

The J gene is TRBJ1-2, the V gene TRBV28; tentatively, D is TRBD1 (6 bases). This CDR3 spans 14 amino acids. With 6 bases removed from V and 2 bases from J, the gap between germline ends came to 13 bases. Germline lookup yields CDR1 MDHEN and CDR2 SYDVKM. Here the CDR3 DNA reads TGTGCCAGCAGGACCCAGGGGTCCAACTATGGCTACACCTTC. It encodes CASRTQGSNYGYTF.

The chain employs TRBV18 and TRBJ2-5, with D uncertain. V was trimmed by 4 bases and J by 5 bases, leaving 11 bases between them. Germline V lookup: CDR1 KGHSH, CDR2 LQKENI. This CDR3 is built from 13 residues. This CDR3 reads CASSRASEETQYF. The CDR3 DNA sequence: TGTGCCAGCTCACGTGCCTCGGAGGAGACCCAGTACTTC. The whole variable domain, filled in from reference TRBV18 and TRBJ2-5, reads NAGVMQNPRHLVRRRGQEARLRCSPMKGHSHVYWYRQLPEEGLKFMVYLQKENIIDESGMPKERFSAEFPKEGPSILRIQQVVRGDSAAYFCASSRASEETQYFGPGTRLLVL.